A single sample gave rise to the 6 T cell receptor beta chains below, sequenced in a study of shared clonotypes between healthy human individuals. Measured with immunoSEQ multiplex PCR; TCRdb has only the in-frame clones, and not every one. Altogether under 2,000,000 clones are present, approximately 95% being singletons, with the ten largest covering 0.9% to 1.5%. Naive CD8 cells, CD45RO-negative and positively selected for CCR7, excluded terminally differentiated effector memory CD45RA+ cells. Sequenced input: naive CD8+ T cells sorted from blood. The receptors derive from a man between 18 and 29 years old in good health.

The chain combines TRBV9 with TRBJ2-1; D unresolved. Germline CDR1 and CDR2: SGDLS and YYNGEE. V was shortened by 3 bases and J by 8 bases, with 21 bases between the two germline ends. This CDR3 has 16 amino acids. The CDR3 nucleotides read TGTGCCAGCAGCGGATACGCCCGGTACCCGAGCTATGAGCAGTTCTTC. Protein: CASSGYARYPSYEQFF.

The chain has TRBV6-5 and TRBJ2-3; D is perhaps TRBD2 (6 bases). Germline CDR1 MNHEY, CDR2 SVGAGI. The V gene lost 6 bases and the J gene lost 4 bases, with 14 bases spanning the gap. The CDR3 is 14 amino acids. CDR3 DNA sequence: TGTGCCAGCAGCTTCGCGGAGGGGCCAGATACGCAGTATTTT. Amino acids: CASSFAEGPDTQYF.

The chain uses TRBV6-1 and TRBJ1-1; 12 bases match TRBD1. This CDR3 comprises 13 residues. The trim removed 8 bases at V and 5 bases at J, leaving 3 bases unmatched. Per the germline V gene, CDR1 is MNHNS and CDR2 is SASEGT. The CDR3, as DNA: TGTGCCAGCGGGACAGGGGGCGGGACTGAAGCTTTCTTT. It codes for CASGTGGGTEAFF.

Comment on this clone: Additional DNA sequences in this sample encode the identical CDR3. V gene TRBV7-6 combines with J gene TRBJ2-7, with D maybe TRBD1 (6 bases). The CDR3 is made up of 14 amino acids. CDR1 is SGHVS and CDR2 is FNYEAQ in the germline V gene. Trimming left V 0 bases short and J 2 bases short, with 8 bases between. This CDR3 is CASSLAPGAYEQYF. CDR3 bases: TGTGCCAGCAGCTTAGCTCCAGGGGCCTACGAGCAGTACTTC.

This sequence joins TRBV4-2 and TRBJ1-6; maybe TRBD1 (5 bases). The CDR3 is made up of 14 amino acids. Looked up from germline, CDR1 is LGHNA and CDR2 is YNFKEQ. The ends were cut back, 1 base at V and 9 bases at J, with 10 bases in the middle. This CDR3 reads CASSQATEFSPLHF. The DNA for the CDR3 is TGTGCCAGCAGCCAAGCGACAGAATTTTCACCCCTCCACTTT.

With regard to this clone: Different DNA sequences within this sample yield the same CDR3. The chain links TRBV6-5 to TRBJ2-7, with TRBD1 matching over 8 bases. V lost 0 bases, J lost 4 bases, and 8 bases stayed unmatched. The CDR3 totals 16 residues. Germline loops: CDR1 MNHEY, CDR2 SVGAGI. As DNA, the CDR3 is TGTGCCAGCAGTTACTCGACAGGGGAAACGGGATACGAGCAGTACTTC. It codes for CASSYSTGETGYEQYF.